This T cell receptor beta chain was documented in a study of T cells after yellow fever vaccination. About this clonotype: Its target is not known.

Between the trimmed V and J ends, which lost 2 bases and 0 bases, there was a span of 11 bases. Germline CDR1 is MNHEY and CDR2 is SMNVEV (reference sequence). The CDR3 runs 16 residues. Regarding the study as a whole: Bulk-population clonotypes that are abundant could appear as contaminants in FACS-sorted repertoires.

TCRdb ran MiXCR on the 5' RACE reads and lists one entry per CDR3 protein. The table has 550,000 or so distinct CDR3 sequences, roughly 19% seen once; the top ten hold more than 13%. V is TRBV27 and J is TRBJ2-4; the D is unclear. Sequenced here: PBMCs, sampled 15 days after the yellow fever booster vaccination. The sequence came from a man aged 25 to 40 who received the YFV17D yellow fever vaccine. This chain's CDR3 is CASSLTVSLAKNIQYF. The CDR3 bases are TGTGCCAGCAGTTTAACAGTCAGCCTAGCCAAAAACATTCAGTACTTC.